The rows below give T cell receptor beta chains drawn from one sample of a study of T cell repertoires in cytomegalovirus infection. MiXCR, applied by TCRdb to the reads, yields one record per CDR3 protein. The repertoire holds about 320,000 distinct CDR3 sequences, with more than 9% as singletons. Source material: PBMCs. The source is a human donor in good health (CMV status not recorded). Some clones in this sample may be carry-over from other donors' samples. CDR3s include the opening cysteine and the closing phenylalanine or tryptophan. A D gene is named only where the DNA matches it firmly. The size field is filled for only some rows; it gives once, few, many or a size class.

J	V	size	D	CDR3	DNA
TRBJ2-3	TRBV29-1	few	.	CSVAISDTQYF	TGCAGCGTTGCCATATCAGATACGCAGTATTTT
TRBJ2-5	TRBV6-5	few	.	CASSFLGPGGETQYF	TGTGCCAGCAGTTTCCTTGGACCTGGTGGAGAGACCCAGTACTTC
TRBJ1-1	TRBV6-1	few	TRBD1	CASSATGGGRTEAFF	TGTGCCAGCAGTGCGACAGGGGGCGGAAGGACTGAAGCTTTCTTT
TRBJ2-2	TRBV7-9	.	.	CVSSYGGGRTGELFF	TGTGTCAGCAGTTATGGCGGGGGCCGGACCGGGGAGCTGTTTTTT
TRBJ2-7	TRBV12-3/TRBV12-4	few	.	CASSLLHAISSQYF	TGTGCCAGCAGTTTACTTCACGCGATCAGTTCCCAGTACTTC
TRBJ2-7	TRBV19	few	.	CASSTTDSYEQYF	TGTGCCAGTAGTACGACTGATTCCTACGAGCAGTACTTC
TRBJ1-1	TRBV28	few	.	CASSLAGTYAEPSAFF	TGTGCCAGCAGTTTGGCGGGGACGTATGCGGAACCCTCCGCTTTCTTT
TRBJ2-1	TRBV12-3/TRBV12-4	.	.	CATGGIAYDEQFF	TGTGCCACGGGTGGGATAGCTTACGATGAGCAGTTCTTC
TRBJ1-1	TRBV29-1	few	.	CSVPLLTGEAFF	TGCAGCGTTCCACTATTGACAGGAGAAGCTTTCTTT
TRBJ1-5	TRBV7-2	many	.	CASSLTVLSNQPQHF	TGTGCCAGCAGCTTAACAGTTCTCAGCAATCAGCCCCAGCATTTT
TRBJ2-7	TRBV7-2	few	.	CASGLGGSSYEQYF	TGTGCCAGCGGACTCGGAGGGAGCTCCTACGAGCAGTACTTC
TRBJ2-1	TRBV12-3/TRBV12-4	.	.	CASRISPSSYNEQFF	TGTGCCAGCAGAATTTCACCTTCCTCCTACAATGAGCAGTTCTTC
TRBJ1-5	TRBV20-1	few	TRBD1	CSAAIGTGISQPQHF	TGCAGTGCCGCAATCGGGACAGGGATTTCTCAGCCCCAGCATTTT
TRBJ1-6	TRBV18	few	TRBD1	CASSHRQGWMYNSPLHF	TGTGCCAGCTCACACCGACAGGGATGGATGTATAATTCACCCCTCCACTTT
TRBJ1-1	TRBV27	.	TRBD1	CASSLFGTGVTEAFF	TGTGCCAGCAGTTTATTCGGGACAGGGGTCACTGAAGCTTTCTTT
TRBJ1-5	TRBV30	.	TRBD1	CAWTEGARGNQPQHF	TGTGCCTGGACGGAGGGGGCCAGGGGGAATCAGCCCCAGCATTTT
TRBJ1-2	TRBV20-1	.	.	CSARDRTDGYTF	TGCAGTGCTAGAGATCGGACAGATGGCTACACCTTC
TRBJ2-7	TRBV7-2	many	TRBD2	CASSLSTSGYEQYF	TGTGCCAGCAGCTTATCGACTAGCGGCTACGAGCAGTACTTC
TRBJ1-6	TRBV4-2	.	TRBD1	CASSQVQGGSDGSPLHF	TGTGCCAGCAGCCAAGTCCAGGGGGGGTCTGATGGTTCACCCCTCCACTTT
TRBJ1-1	TRBV27	few	.	CASRRNRAGGTEAFF	TGTGCCAGCAGACGGAACAGGGCCGGTGGCACTGAAGCTTTCTTT
TRBJ2-7	TRBV9	few	.	CASSVDRAESYEQYF	TGTGCCAGCAGCGTAGACAGGGCTGAGTCCTACGAGCAGTACTTC
TRBJ1-1	TRBV7-2	many	.	CASSLRSHQRANTEAFF	TGTGCCAGCAGCTTACGGTCCCACCAACGAGCGAACACTGAAGCTTTCTTT
TRBJ1-5	TRBV28	.	.	CASSFNLVGDQPQHF	TGTGCCAGCAGTTTCAATCTGGTAGGGGATCAGCCCCAGCATTTT
TRBJ1-2	TRBV12-3/TRBV12-4	.	TRBD1	CASSSPSTGVYGYTF	TGTGCCAGCAGTTCACCATCCACAGGGGTCTATGGCTACACCTTC
TRBJ1-1	TRBV28	few	.	CASSLWGFDEAFF	TGTGCCAGCTCTCTTTGGGGGTTCGATGAAGCTTTCTTT
TRBJ1-4	TRBV7-2	many	TRBD1	CASSRKGTGGAPNEKLFF	TGTGCCAGCAGCCGGAAGGGGACAGGGGGCGCCCCTAATGAAAAACTGTTTTTT
TRBJ2-2	TRBV12-3/TRBV12-4	.	TRBD1	CASSWLTGGNAGELFF	TGTGCCAGCAGTTGGTTGACAGGGGGCAACGCCGGGGAGCTGTTTTTT
TRBJ2-1	TRBV12-3/TRBV12-4	few	.	CASSSHVINEQFF	TGTGCCAGCAGCTCCCACGTGATCAATGAGCAGTTCTTC
TRBJ1-1	TRBV6-1	many	.	CASSEIRLLGFRGNNTEAFF	TGTGCCAGCAGTGAAATCCGTCTGCTGGGCTTCAGGGGAAATAACACTGAAGCTTTCTTT
TRBJ2-3	TRBV5-1	.	.	CASRKNVGGTDTQYF	TGCGCCAGCAGGAAAAACGTCGGGGGCACAGATACGCAGTATTTT